This record looks at one T cell receptor beta chain sequence and its context. What it recognizes is unknown. A second roughly 6 to 12 cycle PCR used barcoded and J-beta primers. Through a template-switch adaptor with 12 random nucleotides, each cDNA molecule received a tag. TCRdb re-called the 5' RACE reads with MiXCR, one entry per CDR3 protein. The sample shows hundreds of thousands of distinct CDR3 sequences, roughly 50% of them seen only once. The data are from a study of blood T cells in healthy people across ages. Study-level findings and limits: The study found more naive CD4+ cells and higher diversity in long-lived than aged donors. No conclusive comparison of naive versus antigen-experienced cells was possible with unsorted PBMCs. Older age coincided with a roughly linear decline in TCR beta diversity per million T cells.

The V gene end was trimmed by 0 bases and the J gene end by 9 bases; junction bases not matched to a gene: 10. The CDR3 is made up of 15 amino acids. Germline CDR1 MNHNY, CDR2 SVGAGI (reference sequence). Sequenced: blood. This clonotype originated in a man aged 55 to 70 in good health. J is TRBJ2-7 and V is TRBV6-6; 8 bases agree with TRBD1. This CDR3 reads CASSYSWDRWSGQYF. The DNA for the CDR3 is TGTGCCAGCAGTTACTCGTGGGACAGGTGGTCCGGGCAGTACTTC.